This T cell receptor (beta chain) was documented in a study of blood T cell repertoires in COVID-19. Study-wide context: Samples came from the United States, Italy and Spain, spanning acute and convalescent COVID-19.

Original processing notes: Cell counts per sample came from amplifying reference gene primers. Some clones are missing from TCRdb's copy, which holds only in-frame ones; the method was immunoSEQ multiplex PCR. The DNA was the basis for D and trimming; V, J and clone size are from that table. The sample gives around 110,000 clones, around nine tenths of which show up once; about 1.9% is in the top ten. The junction had 4 bases not matched to a gene; V was cut back by 4 bases and J by 2 bases. This CDR3 is 16 amino acids long. Germline CDR1 is SGHNT and CDR2 is YYREEE (reference sequence). This chain uses TRBV5-4 with TRBJ2-3; 13 bases align to TRBD2. Sequencing input: peripheral blood. The receptor comes from a human donor with active COVID-19. The donor label of this sample is uncertain. CDR3 amino acids: CASSQGLAGATDTQYF. Here the CDR3 DNA reads TGTGCCAGCAGCCAAGGACTAGCGGGGGCCACAGATACGCAGTATTTT.